The clone carrying this T cell receptor (beta chain) turned up a few times. Its target is unknown. This entry is derived from a study of beta chain features in type 1 diabetes. Study context: Healthy donors, compared against patients, showed similar age, gender and cell yields. Study-wide findings and caveats: The analysis here could not establish whether HLA type shapes TCRB rearrangement.

Blood was collected once per donor into heparin, averaging approximately 0.11 L. Populations isolated by sorting all had purity greater than 95%. Germline V gene sequence: CDR1 KGHSH, CDR2 LQKENI. Trimming removed 2 bases from V and 5 bases from J, with 15 bases in between. The CDR3 loop spans 15 amino acids. Expressed TCRB transcripts were sequenced because the isolated RNA had all been reverse transcribed beforehand. Sequencing was performed with immunoSEQ multiplex PCR; in TCRdb, only in-frame clones are kept and a portion is missing. The sample lists approximately 110,000 clones; under 40% were seen once.

The source material was stem cell memory CD4+ T cells from blood. This receptor was obtained from a woman aged 18-30 years in good health. The chain links TRBV18 to TRBJ1-1; a weak D match, TRBD1 (5 bases). CDR3 protein: CASSPRLGAGTEAFF. CDR3 nucleotide sequence: TGTGCCAGCTCACCAAGGCTAGGGGCCGGGACTGAAGCTTTCTTT.